The 29 T cell receptor beta chains presented below share a single source sample, sequenced in a study of cytomegalovirus exposure and HLA in healthy donors. PCR used 60 Vbeta primers and 13 Jbeta primers. Produced via immunoSEQ multiplex PCR; TCRdb's table is partial and in-frame only. The sample holds tens of thousands of clones, less than 85% seen once. Input material: PBMCs. Source of these receptors: a man aged 55 to 70 in good health and CMV-seronegative.

The CDR3 is CASSLGRDSYTGELFF. The CDR3 DNA reads as TGTGCCAGCAGCTTAGGCCGGGACTCCTACACCGGGGAGCTGTTTTTT. J is TRBJ2-2 and V is TRBV7-9; D may be TRBD2 (6 bases). This CDR3 is 16 amino acids long. Germline V CDR1 and CDR2: SEHNR, FQNEAQ (reference sequence). V was trimmed by 1 base and J by 3 bases, leaving 12 bases between them.

The gene calls are TRBV6-5 and TRBJ2-7, with unresolved D. This CDR3 spans 15 amino acids. Germline lookup yields CDR1 MNHEY and CDR2 SVGAGI. Trimming removed 0 bases at V and 2 bases at J, with 11 bases between. This CDR3 reads CASSYSSDLAYEQYF. CDR3 DNA: TGTGCCAGCAGTTACTCTTCGGATCTAGCCTACGAGCAGTACTTC.

This chain uses TRBV6-1 with TRBJ1-1, with a tentative D call TRBD1 (5 bases). V gave up 6 bases and J gave up 5 bases, with 13 bases separating them. The CDR3 is 13 amino acids. Germline CDR1 reads MNHNS; CDR2 reads SASEGT. CDR3 loop: CASSRGGGTEAFF. The CDR3 coding sequence is TGTGCCAGCAGCCGCGGGGGGGGAACTGAAGCTTTCTTT.

The V gene is TRBV7-3, the J gene TRBJ1-2; D remains unclear. Deletions cut 5 bases from V and 6 bases from J, with 13 bases between. The germline gives CDR1 SGHTA, CDR2 FQGTGA. The CDR3 runs 13 residues. The CDR3 bases are TGTGCCAGCAGCGCCTCCAGGCAGAATGGCTACACCTTC. It codes for CASSASRQNGYTF. Variable domain in full (rest from reference TRBV7-3 and TRBJ1-2): GAGVSQTPSNKVTEKGKYVELRCDPISGHTALYWYRQSLGQGPEFLIYFQGTGAADDSGLPNDRFFAVRPEGSVSTLKIQRTERGDSAVYLCASSASRQNGYTFGSGTRLTVV.

This sequence joins TRBV7-9 and TRBJ2-1, with 10 positions matching TRBD2. V gave up 5 bases and J gave up 8 bases; unmatched junction bases: 15. The CDR3 loop spans 17 amino acids. Germline CDR1 reads SEHNR; CDR2 reads FQNEAQ (reference sequence). The CDR3 coding sequence is TGTGCCAGCAGCCTCATAATAGCGGGGGGCCTCATGGATGAGCAGTTCTTC. It specifies CASSLIIAGGLMDEQFF. The full variable domain, with the rest looked up from reference TRBV7-9 and TRBJ2-1, is DTGVSQNPRHKITKRGQNVTFRCDPISEHNRLYWYRQTLGQGPEFLTYFQNEAQLEKSRLLSDRFSAERPKGSFSTLEIQRTEQGDSAMYLCASSLIIAGGLMDEQFFGPGTRLTVL.

The chain combines TRBV9 with TRBJ1-1; no reliable D call. Trimming left V 0 bases short and J 2 bases short, with 17 bases between. The germline V gene has CDR1 SGDLS and CDR2 YYNGEE. The CDR3 extends over 17 amino acids. The CDR3 reads CASSVDREKMGNTEAFF. The CDR3 DNA is TGTGCCAGCAGCGTAGACCGGGAAAAGATGGGAAACACTGAAGCTTTCTTT. The whole variable domain, remainder taken from reference TRBV9 and TRBJ1-1, is DSGVTQTPKHLITATGQRVTLRCSPRSGDLSVYWYQQSLDQGLQFLIQYYNGEERAKGNILERFSAQQFPDLHSELNLSSLELGDSALYFCASSVDREKMGNTEAFFGQGTRLTVV.

The rearrangement uses TRBV7-3 and TRBJ2-2, with TRBD2 identical over 7 bases. CDR1 is SGHTA, CDR2 FQGTGA, per germline. V lost 0 bases to trimming and J lost 2 bases; unmatched junction nucleotides: 3. The CDR3 spans 16 residues. This chain's CDR3 is CASSLTGTINTGELFF. The CDR3 DNA sequence: TGTGCCAGCAGCTTAACCGGGACTATAAACACCGGGGAGCTGTTTTTT. The full variable domain, rest sourced from reference TRBV7-3 and TRBJ2-2, is GAGVSQTPSNKVTEKGKYVELRCDPISGHTALYWYRQSLGQGPEFLIYFQGTGAADDSGLPNDRFFAVRPEGSVSTLKIQRTERGDSAVYLCASSLTGTINTGELFFGEGSRLTVL.

J is TRBJ1-1 and V is TRBV7-2; 9 bases are a match to TRBD1. V dropped 4 bases and J dropped 0; count of bases not matched to a gene: 3. The CDR3 has 15 amino acids. CDR1 is SGHTA, CDR2 FQGNSA, per germline. This chain's CDR3 is CASSSRTGVNTEAFF. The CDR3 bases are TGTGCCAGCAGCTCAAGGACAGGGGTGAACACTGAAGCTTTCTTT.

The J gene is TRBJ2-1, the V gene TRBV9; D perhaps matches TRBD2 (6 bases). V lost 4 bases and J 6 bases, leaving 17 bases between the germline ends. In germline, CDR1 is SGDLS, CDR2 YYNGEE. The CDR3 extends over 15 amino acids. DNA of the CDR3: TGTGCCAGCAGCTCGGGACTTTTGTTAGTCAATGAGCAGTTCTTC. The encoded protein is CASSSGLLLVNEQFF.

The chain uses TRBV2 and TRBJ1-5; TRBD1 agrees at 10 bases. With 5 bases clipped from V and 3 bases from J, the junction kept 10 bases outside the gene matches. This CDR3 is built from 17 residues. In germline, CDR1 is SNHLY, CDR2 FYNNEI. The CDR3, as DNA: TGTGCCAGCAGTCACCTCCGGGACAGGGGCAACAATCAGCCCCAGCATTTT. It specifies CASSHLRDRGNNQPQHF.

This CDR3 reads CASSEWGVAGGNTGELFF. CDR3 nucleotide sequence: TGTGCCAGCAGTGAGTGGGGGGTAGCGGGGGGGAACACCGGGGAGCTGTTTTTT. This chain connects TRBV6-1 to TRBJ2-2, with 10 bases lining up with TRBD2. CDR3 length: 18 amino acids. Trimming at V came to 3 bases and at J to 1 base, leaving 8 bases not matched to a gene. Germline CDR1 is MNHNS and CDR2 is SASEGT.

The rearrangement uses TRBV7-6 and TRBJ1-2, with D unresolved. The CDR3 has 13 residues. CDR1 and CDR2 from the germline V gene are SGHVS and FNYEAQ. V gave up 2 bases and J gave up 1 base, with 5 bases separating them. CDR3: CASSLSNNYGYTF. The CDR3 DNA follows: TGTGCCAGCAGCTTATCCAATAACTATGGCTACACCTTC.

V usage is TRBV10-3 and J usage is TRBJ2-2; TRBD1 matches 9 bases. Looked up from germline, CDR1 is ENHRY and CDR2 is SYGVKD. The CDR3 is 15 residues long. V gave up 6 bases and J gave up 6 bases; unmatched junction bases: 8. As DNA, the CDR3 is TGTGCCATCAGATCCGGGACAGGGCAATCCGGGGAGCTGTTTTTT. Translating it yields CAIRSGTGQSGELFF.

This chain uses TRBV5-5 with TRBJ2-2, with 11 positions matching TRBD2. Trimming at V came to 3 bases and at J to 3 bases, leaving 4 bases not matched to a gene. The CDR3 runs to 16 residues. Germline loops: CDR1 SGHKS, CDR2 YYEKEE (reference sequence). The DNA for the CDR3 is TGTGCCAGCAGCTCCGGACTAGCGGGTTACACCGGGGAGCTGTTTTTT. This gives the protein CASSSGLAGYTGELFF.

In its sample, this clone was seen once. The V call is TRBV30, the J call TRBJ1-2; TRBD1 matches at 7 bases. Germline V gene lookup returns CDR1 GTSNPN and CDR2 SVGIG (reference sequence). The CDR3 loop spans 14 amino acids. V trimming: 2 bases; J trimming: 4 bases; junction bases outside the gene matches: 7. The CDR3 DNA reads as TGTGCCTGGAGTAAAGGGACAGAAACCTATGGCTACACCTTC. The encoded protein is CAWSKGTETYGYTF.

This sequence joins TRBV7-3 and TRBJ1-2; a weak D match, TRBD1 (6 bases). CDR1 and CDR2 from the germline V gene are SGHTA and FQGTGA. V lost 1 base and J lost 2, with 8 bases in between. This CDR3 contains 14 residues. CDR3 amino acids: CASSLRGPNYGYTF. The DNA of the CDR3 is TGTGCCAGCAGCTTAAGGGGGCCGAACTATGGCTACACCTTC.

The chain has TRBV6-6 and TRBJ1-3; the match to TRBD1 covers 8 bases. CDR1 and CDR2 from the germline V gene are MNHNY and SVGAGI (reference sequence). Germline trimming cut 2 bases from V and 4 bases from J; bases unmatched to any gene: 7. This CDR3 spans 16 amino acids. The chain's CDR3 is CASSYANTGGGNTIYF. The CDR3, as DNA: TGTGCCAGCAGTTACGCAAATACAGGGGGGGGAAACACCATATATTTT.

The chain has TRBV7-8 and TRBJ1-2, with 9 bases fitting TRBD1. The CDR3 covers 13 residues. Per the germline V gene, CDR1 is SGHVS and CDR2 is FQNEAQ. The trim removed 5 bases at V and 6 bases at J, leaving 4 bases unmatched. CDR3 DNA: TGTGCCAGCAGCCAAACAGGGGGCGATGGCTACACCTTC. Translating gives CASSQTGGDGYTF.

This chain joins TRBV7-6 and TRBJ2-5, with D possibly being TRBD2 (6 bases). The CDR3 spans 16 residues. Trimming left V 5 bases short and J 1 base short, with 17 bases between. CDR1 is SGHVS, CDR2 FNYEAQ, per germline. CDR3 region: CASSPPPWTTQETQYF. CDR3 coding DNA: TGTGCCAGCAGCCCTCCTCCATGGACTACCCAAGAGACCCAGTACTTC.

The V call is TRBV5-1, the J call TRBJ1-4; no firm D call. Germline CDR1 SGHRS, CDR2 YFSETQ. The CDR3 contains 15 residues. Deletions cut 5 bases from V and 8 bases from J, with 19 bases between. This CDR3 is CASRTGPGGGEKLFF. Written as DNA, the CDR3 is TGCGCCAGCAGGACTGGACCCGGAGGAGGAGAAAAACTGTTTTTT.

This clone was counted only a few times. The chain uses TRBV4-1 and TRBJ2-5, with a possible D match to TRBD2 (5 bases). Germline assignment: CDR1 MGHRA and CDR2 YSYEKL. Trimming pared 0 bases from V and 2 bases from J, leaving 13 bases between. The CDR3 totals 16 residues. This CDR3 is CASSQEGGRDQETQYF. CDR3 DNA: TGCGCCAGCAGCCAAGAAGGAGGTCGGGATCAAGAGACCCAGTACTTC.

The V and J genes are TRBV4-1 and TRBJ2-7; the match to TRBD1 covers 8 bases. The trim removed 2 bases at V and 1 base at J, leaving 13 bases unmatched. CDR1 and CDR2 from the germline V gene are MGHRA and YSYEKL. The CDR3 is 18 residues long. CDR3 protein: CASSQTRLQGDWSYEQYF. The CDR3 bases are TGCGCCAGCAGCCAAACTAGGTTACAGGGGGATTGGTCCTACGAGCAGTACTTC.

This sequence joins TRBV10-3 and TRBJ1-1; perhaps TRBD1 as D (5 bases). The CDR3 runs to 16 residues. Trimming cost V 5 bases and J 3 bases, with 19 bases left between them. The germline V gene encodes CDR1 ENHRY and CDR2 SYGVKD. CDR3 protein: CAISSGPWGGDTEAFF. CDR3 bases: TGTGCCATCAGTTCCGGGCCTTGGGGGGGGGACACTGAAGCTTTCTTT.

The gene calls are TRBV11-3 and TRBJ2-2, with 9 bases identical to TRBD1. V was pared by 5 bases and J by 6 bases, with 4 bases of the junction left unmatched. The germline V gene encodes CDR1 SGHNT and CDR2 YENEEA. The CDR3 is 14 amino acids. The CDR3, as DNA: TGTGCCAGCAGCCCTGGGACAGGGCCCGGGGAGCTGTTTTTT. As protein: CASSPGTGPGELFF.

The rearrangement uses TRBV27 and TRBJ2-7, with D tentatively TRBD1 (5 bases). Trimming took 3 bases from V and 3 from J, leaving 12 bases between them. The CDR3 covers 14 residues. Germline values: CDR1 MNHEY, CDR2 SMNVEV (reference sequence). CDR3: CASSFVQGFYEQYF. CDR3 coding DNA: TGTGCCAGCAGTTTCGTCCAGGGCTTCTACGAGCAGTACTTC.

The J gene is TRBJ2-3, the V gene TRBV7-2; TRBD2 agrees at 11 bases. The trim removed 4 bases at V and 6 bases at J, leaving 12 bases unmatched. Germline CDR1 is SGHTA and CDR2 is FQGNSA. This CDR3 comprises 17 residues. CDR3 nucleotide sequence: TGTGCCAGCAGCTGGGGGGTTCTAGCGGGGGGTTGGGATACGCAGTATTTT. It codes for CASSWGVLAGGWDTQYF.

The chain recombines TRBV7-9 with TRBJ1-3, with D hard to call. The CDR3 length is 15 residues. Looked up from germline, CDR1 is SEHNR and CDR2 is FQNEAQ (reference sequence). V shed 5 bases and J shed 0 bases, with 11 bases lying between them. CDR3 residues: CASSPERFSGNTIYF. The DNA for the CDR3 is TGTGCCAGCAGCCCCGAGCGGTTCTCTGGAAACACCATATATTTT.

The V call is TRBV10-3, the J call TRBJ2-7; perhaps TRBD2 as D (5 bases). Germline V gene data show CDR1 as ENHRY and CDR2 as SYGVKD. V shed 2 bases and J shed 5 bases, with 7 bases lying between them. The CDR3 extends over 12 amino acids. The CDR3 DNA is TGTGCCATCAGTGAGGAGGGCCACGAGCAGTACTTC. This encodes CAISEEGHEQYF.

The chain has TRBV12-5 and TRBJ2-7; D is perhaps TRBD1 (6 bases). V lost 1 base, J lost 3 bases, and 31 bases lay in between. The CDR3 extends over 21 amino acids. From germline, CDR1 is LGHNT and CDR2 FRNRAP. The CDR3, as DNA: TGTGCTAGTGGTTTGGGGCTCGGACAGAGTGTTTTTTCGGCCAAGGACTACGAGCAGTACTTC. Amino acid sequence: CASGLGLGQSVFSAKDYEQYF.